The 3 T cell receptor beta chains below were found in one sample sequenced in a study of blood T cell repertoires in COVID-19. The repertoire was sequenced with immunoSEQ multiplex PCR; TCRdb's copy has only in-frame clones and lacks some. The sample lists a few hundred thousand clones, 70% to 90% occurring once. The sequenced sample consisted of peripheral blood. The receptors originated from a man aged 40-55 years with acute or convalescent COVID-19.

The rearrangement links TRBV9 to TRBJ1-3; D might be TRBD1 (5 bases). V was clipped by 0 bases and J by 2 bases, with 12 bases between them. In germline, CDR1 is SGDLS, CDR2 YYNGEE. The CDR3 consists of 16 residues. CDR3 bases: TGTGCCAGCAGCGTAGCTATCGGGGGAACTGGAAACACCATATATTTT. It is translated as CASSVAIGGTGNTIYF.

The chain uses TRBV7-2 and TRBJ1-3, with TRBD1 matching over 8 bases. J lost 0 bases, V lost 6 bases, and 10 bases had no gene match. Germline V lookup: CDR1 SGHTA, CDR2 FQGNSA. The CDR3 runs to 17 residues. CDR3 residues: CASRSGTGRLSGNTIYF. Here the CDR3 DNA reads TGTGCCAGCAGATCCGGGACAGGACGTCTCTCTGGAAACACCATATATTTT.

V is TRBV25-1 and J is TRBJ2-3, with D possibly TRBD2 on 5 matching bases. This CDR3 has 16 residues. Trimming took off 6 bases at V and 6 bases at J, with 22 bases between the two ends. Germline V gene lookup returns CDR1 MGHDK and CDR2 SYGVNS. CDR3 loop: CASSSPVDYPRDTQYF. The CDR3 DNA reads TGTGCCAGCAGCTCCCCGGTCGACTACCCCCGTGATACGCAGTATTTT.